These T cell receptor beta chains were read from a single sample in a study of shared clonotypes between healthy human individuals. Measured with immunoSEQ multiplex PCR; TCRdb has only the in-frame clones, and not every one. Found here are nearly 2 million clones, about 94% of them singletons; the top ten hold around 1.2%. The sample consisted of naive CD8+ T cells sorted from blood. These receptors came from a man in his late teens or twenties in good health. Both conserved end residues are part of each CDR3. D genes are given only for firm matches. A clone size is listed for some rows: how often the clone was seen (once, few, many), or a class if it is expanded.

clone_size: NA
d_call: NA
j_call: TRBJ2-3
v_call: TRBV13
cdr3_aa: CASSFPSSESGDTQYF
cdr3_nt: TGTGCCAGCAGCTTTCCATCTAGCGAGAGTGGAGATACGCAGTATTTT

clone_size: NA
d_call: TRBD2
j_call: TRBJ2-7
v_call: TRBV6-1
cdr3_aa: CASSEEAAGWLAGGYEQYF
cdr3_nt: TGTGCCAGCAGTGAAGAGGCGGCAGGATGGCTAGCGGGAGGGTACGAGCAGTACTTC

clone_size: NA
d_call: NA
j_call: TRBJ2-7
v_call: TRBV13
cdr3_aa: CASSFGDRARPYEQYF
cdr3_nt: TGTGCCAGCAGTTTTGGGGACCGAGCGAGGCCCTACGAGCAGTACTTC

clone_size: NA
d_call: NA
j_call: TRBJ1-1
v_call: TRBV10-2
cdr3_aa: CASRVGAVTEAFF
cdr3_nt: TGCGCCAGCAGAGTAGGGGCGGTCACTGAAGCTTTCTTT

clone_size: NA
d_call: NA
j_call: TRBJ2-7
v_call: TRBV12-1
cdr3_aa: CASSRYGTGGSEEQYF
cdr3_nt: TGTGCCAGCAGCCGCTACGGGACAGGGGGCTCCGAAGAGCAGTACTTC

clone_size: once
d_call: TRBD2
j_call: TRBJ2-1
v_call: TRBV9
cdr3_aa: CASSVSGGYNEQFF
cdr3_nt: TGTGCCAGCAGCGTAAGCGGGGGTTACAATGAGCAGTTCTTC

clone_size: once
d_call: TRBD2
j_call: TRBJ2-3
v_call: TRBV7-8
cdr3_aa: CASSLQPGTSGTHTDTQYF
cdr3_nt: TGTGCCAGCAGCTTACAGCCCGGGACTAGCGGGACCCACACAGATACGCAGTATTTT

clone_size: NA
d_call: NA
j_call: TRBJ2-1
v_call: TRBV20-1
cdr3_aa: CSASVNEQFF
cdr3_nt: TGCAGTGCGTCGGTCAATGAGCAGTTCTTC

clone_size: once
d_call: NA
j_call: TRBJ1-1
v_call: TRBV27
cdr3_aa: CASSATGSPSEAFF
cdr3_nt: TGTGCCAGCAGCGCTACAGGGTCCCCGTCCGAAGCTTTCTTT

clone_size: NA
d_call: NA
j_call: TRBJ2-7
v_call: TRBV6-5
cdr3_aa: CASSYGDTYEQYF
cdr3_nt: TGTGCCAGCAGTTACGGGGATACCTACGAGCAGTACTTC

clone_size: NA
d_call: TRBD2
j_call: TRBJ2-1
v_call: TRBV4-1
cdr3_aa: CASSQGGEQFF
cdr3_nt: TGCGCCAGCAGCCAGGGAGGGGAGCAGTTCTTC

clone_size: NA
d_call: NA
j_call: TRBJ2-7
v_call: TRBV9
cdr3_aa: CASSVGVGGTYEQYF
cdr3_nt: TGTGCCAGCAGCGTAGGCGTGGGGGGAACCTACGAGCAGTACTTC

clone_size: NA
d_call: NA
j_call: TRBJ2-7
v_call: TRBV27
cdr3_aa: CASSASTGTISYEQYF
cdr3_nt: TGTGCCAGCAGTGCCTCAACCGGGACGATCTCCTACGAGCAGTACTTC

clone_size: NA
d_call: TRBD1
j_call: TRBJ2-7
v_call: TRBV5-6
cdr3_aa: CASSFGTGGYEQYF
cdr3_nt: TGTGCCAGCAGCTTTGGGACAGGGGGGTACGAGCAGTACTTC

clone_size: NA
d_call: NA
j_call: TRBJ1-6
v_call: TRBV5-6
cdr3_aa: CASSLAGGWTDNSPLHF
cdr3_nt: TGTGCCAGCAGCTTGGCGGGGGGTTGGACCGATAATTCACCCCTCCACTTT

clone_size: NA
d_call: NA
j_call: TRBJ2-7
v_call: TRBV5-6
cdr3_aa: CASSLTVRRDEQYF
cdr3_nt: TGTGCCAGCAGCTTAACGGTACGGCGGGACGAGCAGTACTTC

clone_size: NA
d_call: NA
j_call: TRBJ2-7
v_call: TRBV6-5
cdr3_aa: CASSYSVGQHPFEQYF
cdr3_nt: TGTGCCAGCAGTTACTCAGTCGGACAGCACCCTTTCGAGCAGTACTTC

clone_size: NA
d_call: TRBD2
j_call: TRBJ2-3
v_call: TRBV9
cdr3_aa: CASSVVLAGGLDTQYF
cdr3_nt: TGTGCCAGCAGCGTAGTACTAGCGGGGGGCCTGGATACGCAGTATTTT

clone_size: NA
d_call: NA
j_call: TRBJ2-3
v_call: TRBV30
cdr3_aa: CAWDLGLTDTQYF
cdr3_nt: TGTGCCTGGGATCTAGGACTCACAGATACGCAGTATTTT

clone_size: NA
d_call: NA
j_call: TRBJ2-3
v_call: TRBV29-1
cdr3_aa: CSVEDPDRLLGDTQYF
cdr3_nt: TGCAGCGTTGAAGACCCGGACCGACTGCTAGGTGATACGCAGTATTTT

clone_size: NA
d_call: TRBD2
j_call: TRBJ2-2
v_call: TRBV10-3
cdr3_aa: CAISGGPTSGNTGELFF
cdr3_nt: TGTGCCATCAGTGGGGGGCCGACTAGCGGCAACACCGGGGAGCTGTTTTTT

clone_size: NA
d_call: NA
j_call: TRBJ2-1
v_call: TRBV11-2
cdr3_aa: CASSLGAGDVEQFF
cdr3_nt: TGTGCCAGCAGCTTAGGGGCAGGGGACGTTGAGCAGTTCTTC

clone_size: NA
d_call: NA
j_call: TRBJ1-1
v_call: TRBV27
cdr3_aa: CASSLIGGLNTEAFF
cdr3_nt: TGTGCCAGCAGTTTAATTGGGGGCTTGAACACTGAAGCTTTCTTT

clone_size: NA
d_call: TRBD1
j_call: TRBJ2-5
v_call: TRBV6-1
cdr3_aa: CASSGDRGLTSTQYF
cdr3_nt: TGTGCCAGCAGTGGCGACAGGGGGCTCACATCGACCCAGTACTTC

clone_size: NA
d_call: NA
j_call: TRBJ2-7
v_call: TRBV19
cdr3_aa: CASSIGPETYEQYF
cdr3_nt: TGTGCCAGTAGTATAGGCCCTGAAACCTACGAGCAGTACTTC

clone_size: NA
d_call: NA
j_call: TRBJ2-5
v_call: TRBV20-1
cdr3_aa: CSARDMETQYF
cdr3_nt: TGCAGTGCTAGAGATATGGAGACCCAGTACTTC

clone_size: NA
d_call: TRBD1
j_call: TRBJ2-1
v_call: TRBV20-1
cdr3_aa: CRTGTDNEQFF
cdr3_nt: TGCAGGACCGGGACAGACAATGAGCAGTTCTTC

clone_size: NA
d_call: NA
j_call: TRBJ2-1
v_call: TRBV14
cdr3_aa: CASSQDHGGAGRNEQFF
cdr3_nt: TGTGCCAGCAGCCAAGATCATGGAGGGGCCGGACGGAATGAGCAGTTCTTC

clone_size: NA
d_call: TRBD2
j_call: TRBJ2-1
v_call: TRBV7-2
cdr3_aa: CASSSWAGSGNNEQFF
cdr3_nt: TGTGCCAGCAGTTCGTGGGCGGGGAGCGGGAACAATGAGCAGTTCTTC

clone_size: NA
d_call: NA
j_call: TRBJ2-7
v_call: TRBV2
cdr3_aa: CASSEAGDTFYEQYF
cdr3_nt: TGTGCCAGCAGTGAAGCGGGGGACACCTTCTACGAGCAGTACTTC

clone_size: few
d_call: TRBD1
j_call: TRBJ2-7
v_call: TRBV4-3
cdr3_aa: CASSQGQGSSYEQYF
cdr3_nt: TGCGCCAGCAGCCAAGGACAGGGGAGCTCCTACGAGCAGTACTTC

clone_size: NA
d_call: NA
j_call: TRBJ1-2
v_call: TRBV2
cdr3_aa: CASSEYVSNYGYTF
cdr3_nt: TGTGCCAGCAGTGAATATGTATCTAACTATGGCTACACCTTC

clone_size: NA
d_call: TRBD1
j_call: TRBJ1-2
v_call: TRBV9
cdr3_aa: CASSVDGTAYGYTF
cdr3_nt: TGTGCCAGCAGCGTAGACGGGACAGCTTATGGCTACACCTTC

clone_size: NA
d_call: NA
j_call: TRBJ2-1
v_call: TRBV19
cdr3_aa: CASSIDNEQFF
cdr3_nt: TGTGCCAGTAGTATAGACAATGAGCAGTTCTTC

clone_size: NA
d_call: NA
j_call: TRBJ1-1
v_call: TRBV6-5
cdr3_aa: CASSPDGGEAFF
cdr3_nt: TGTGCCAGCAGCCCGGACGGAGGGGAAGCTTTCTTT

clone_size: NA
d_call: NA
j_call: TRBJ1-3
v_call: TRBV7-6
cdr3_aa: CASSLEPVRGAGNTIYF
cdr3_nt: TGTGCCAGCAGCTTAGAACCCGTCAGGGGAGCAGGAAACACCATATATTTT

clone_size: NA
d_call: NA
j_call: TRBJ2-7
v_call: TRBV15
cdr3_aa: CATSRDGQFFYEQYF
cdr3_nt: TGTGCCACCAGCAGAGATGGGCAGTTCTTTTACGAGCAGTACTTC

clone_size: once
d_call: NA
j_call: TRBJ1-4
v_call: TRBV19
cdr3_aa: CASHTTFATNEKLFF
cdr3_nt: TGTGCCAGTCATACCACGTTTGCAACTAATGAAAAACTGTTTTTT

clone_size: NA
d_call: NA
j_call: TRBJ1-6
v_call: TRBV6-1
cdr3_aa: CASSDGFSPLHF
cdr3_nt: TGTGCCAGCAGTGACGGTTTTTCACCCCTCCACTTT

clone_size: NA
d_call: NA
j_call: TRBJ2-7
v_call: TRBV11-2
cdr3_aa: CASSLGGGSYEQYF
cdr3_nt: TGTGCCAGCAGTTTGGGAGGGGGCTCCTACGAGCAGTACTTC